The rows below give T cell receptor beta chains drawn from one sample of a study of T-cell reconstitution after alpha-beta-depleted transplantation in children. MiXCR, run by TCRdb on the PCR reads, gives a single entry per CDR3 protein. The sample lists approximately 20,000 distinct CDR3 sequences; 10% to 15% were seen once. Sequencing used PBMCs, mostly from graft donor cells, obtained 60 days after TCRalphabeta/CD19-depleted stem cell transplant. The receptors come from a female patient aged 2-9 years who had a stem cell transplant for congenital amegakaryocytic thrombocytopenia, so the T cells may come from the graft donor. CDR3s include the opening cysteine and the closing phenylalanine or tryptophan. The D gene is left open where the match is weak. Size tells how often a clone was seen (once, few, many) or the class of an expanded clone, and some rows leave it out.

clone_size j_call d_call v_call cdr3_nt cdr3_aa
many TRBJ2-7 TRBD2 TRBV20-1 TGCAGTGCTAGACTAGCGGGAGCCTACGAGCAGTACTTC CSARLAGAYEQYF
medium-sized TRBJ2-1 TRBD2 TRBV20-1 TGCAGTGCTCCCGGGACTACGGTACATGAGCAGTTCTTC CSAPGTTVHEQFF
many TRBJ2-2 NA TRBV5-6 TGTGCCAGCAGTATAATTGGCGGGGAGCTGTTTTTT CASSIIGGELFF
many TRBJ2-1 NA TRBV7-9 TGTGCCAGCAGCCCCCGCTCCTACAATGAGCAGTTCTTC CASSPRSYNEQFF
many TRBJ2-7 NA TRBV7-2 TGTGCCAGCAGCTTAGCCTCCTCGGCCTACGAGCAGTACTTC CASSLASSAYEQYF
many TRBJ1-2 NA TRBV12-3/TRBV12-4 TGTGCCAGCAGTTTGGACTTATTAGGGCTTATTGGCTACACCTTC CASSLDLLGLIGYTF
many TRBJ1-1 TRBD1 TRBV5-1 TGCGCCAGCAGCTCGGACAGGCGACTCATGAACACTGAAGCTTTCTTT CASSSDRRLMNTEAFF
many TRBJ1-5 NA TRBV21-1 TGTGCCAGCAGCAAAGAACCACATCAGCCCCAGCATTTT CASSKEPHQPQHF
NA TRBJ2-3 TRBD2 TRBV29-1 TGCAGCGTTGAATTCCTATCGGCAACGGGAGGGAGCACAGATACGCAGTATTTT CSVEFLSATGGSTDTQYF
many TRBJ2-5 NA TRBV6-5 TGTGCCAGCAGTTACGTTCAGTCTTGGGGCCTACAAGAGACCCAGTACTTC CASSYVQSWGLQETQYF
many TRBJ1-1 NA TRBV4-1 TGCGCCAGCAGCCACCCCGCCTTCGGCTCTGAAGCTTTCTTT CASSHPAFGSEAFF
many TRBJ1-6 NA TRBV13 TGTGCCAGCAGCCCGAGGTGGGGCGTTTCACCCCTCCACTTT CASSPRWGVSPLHF
many TRBJ2-7 NA TRBV5-1 TGCGCCAGCAGCTTGGAGACAGGACGCAGCTACGAGCAGTACTTC CASSLETGRSYEQYF
NA TRBJ1-3 NA TRBV9 TGTGCCAGCAGCAGACCCCAGGGAAACACCATATATTTT CASSRPQGNTIYF
medium-sized TRBJ2-7 NA TRBV5-1 TGCGCCAGCAGCTTCGGGGCCGACACCCGTCTCGAGCAGTACTTC CASSFGADTRLEQYF
few TRBJ2-1 NA TRBV7-2 TGTGCCAGCAGCTCAACCGGGACGAGAGGTGAGCAGTTCTTC CASSSTGTRGEQFF
NA TRBJ2-5 TRBD2 TRBV9 TGTGCCAGCAGCCCAAGACTAGCGGAACAAGAGACCCAGTACTTC CASSPRLAEQETQYF
many TRBJ2-5 NA TRBV29-1 TGCAGCGCGGAGGGACAGCTCCTCCAAGAGACCCAGTACTTC CSAEGQLLQETQYF
NA TRBJ2-2 NA TRBV5-5 TGTGCCAGCGGAGCCCCGGAGCTGTTTTTT CASGAPELFF
many TRBJ1-5 NA TRBV12-3/TRBV12-4 TGTGCCAGCAGTTTTCGTCAGGGAGTTGCTCAGCCCCAGCATTTT CASSFRQGVAQPQHF
many TRBJ2-2 NA TRBV6-4 TGTGCCAGCAGTGGTAGCGGTGACACCGGGGAGCTGTTTTTT CASSGSGDTGELFF
many TRBJ1-2 NA TRBV6-1 TGTGCCAGCAGTGAAGTGTCTCGGGGAGGCTACACCTTC CASSEVSRGGYTF
many TRBJ2-7 NA TRBV15 TGTGCCACCAGCAGAGGCCAGGCCCCCTACGAGCAGTACTTC CATSRGQAPYEQYF
NA TRBJ1-2 NA TRBV28 TGTGCCAGCAGAACAGGCTCCTATGGCTACACCTTC CASRTGSYGYTF
many TRBJ1-4 NA TRBV20-1 TGCAGTGCTAGGGAGACCAGGGTGGGAGAAAAACTGTTTTTT CSARETRVGEKLFF
many TRBJ2-1 TRBD2 TRBV4-1 TGCGCCAGCAGCCAAGCAGGTGGCGGGAGAGGTTACAATGAGCAGTTCTTC CASSQAGGGRGYNEQFF
many TRBJ2-1 NA TRBV3-1 TGTGCCAGCAGCCAAGATGTGGGGGAGTGGAATGAGCAGTTCTTC CASSQDVGEWNEQFF
many TRBJ2-7 TRBD2 TRBV10-3 TGTGCCATCAGTGACGCTAGCGGAGTCTACGAGCAGTACTTC CAISDASGVYEQYF
many TRBJ2-5 NA TRBV11-2 TGTGCCAGCAGCGGAACGCTTAATTTAGCGCACCAAGAGACCCAGTACTTC CASSGTLNLAHQETQYF
once TRBJ2-5 NA TRBV19 TGTGCCAGTAGTATTCGGGCACTTCAAGAGACCCAGTACTTC CASSIRALQETQYF
once TRBJ1-5 NA TRBV6-1 TGTGCCAGCAGTGGGCTGACAGGAGTGAATCAGCCCCAGCATTTT CASSGLTGVNQPQHF
NA TRBJ2-1 NA TRBV11-2 TGTGCCAGCAGCTTCGGACAGACCTACAATGAGCAGTTCTTC CASSFGQTYNEQFF
many TRBJ1-5 NA TRBV6-5 TGTGCCAATCAGGGAAATCAGCCCCAGCATTTT CANQGNQPQHF
many TRBJ2-1 TRBD2 TRBV6-5 TGTGCCAGCAGTTACGGACTAGCGGGAGTGTCGAATGAGCAGTTCTTC CASSYGLAGVSNEQFF
many TRBJ1-1 NA TRBV6-5 TGTGCCAGCATTCCCCCAGGGTGGGGCACTGAAGCTTTCTTT CASIPPGWGTEAFF
many TRBJ1-6 NA TRBV7-2 TGTGCCAGCAGCTCCCACGGCGGGGGGACGAATTCACCCCTCCACTTT CASSSHGGGTNSPLHF
NA TRBJ2-3 TRBD2 TRBV2 TGTGCCAGCCAATTTAGCGGGGGTACAGATACGCAGTATTTT CASQFSGGTDTQYF
many TRBJ1-3 NA TRBV20-1 TGCAGTGCTAGAGATCGTGCAGGGAGCTCTGGAAACACCATATATTTT CSARDRAGSSGNTIYF
medium-sized TRBJ2-1 TRBD2 TRBV5-5 TGTGCCAGCAGCTTGGGGCAGGGAGGGTTGGTATCCAATGAGCAGTTCTTC CASSLGQGGLVSNEQFF
many TRBJ2-7 TRBD1 TRBV4-1 TGCGCCAGCAGCCAACAACCGACAGGGGGCGCCTACGAGCAGTACTTC CASSQQPTGGAYEQYF
many TRBJ2-2 TRBD2 TRBV5-4 TGTGCCAGCAGCCCGGGGGCGGGAGGGCCGAGGAACACCGGGGAGCTGTTTTTT CASSPGAGGPRNTGELFF